This T cell receptor (beta chain) came from a study of siplizumab effects on memory and regulatory T cells. The study's findings and limits: Siplizumab significantly brought down the alloreactive sequences that trace back to unstimulated CD4+ memory cells. Among alloreactive clones, only a minor fraction mapped to unstimulated subsets. Mean Treg-derived proportions of mappable alloreactive CD4+ clones were 68.8% for siplizumab and around 29% for controls.

Per sample, 75,000 to 100,000 TCR templates underwent assay. Only in-frame clones appear in the TCRdb table, and some are missing; sequencing was by immunoSEQ multiplex PCR. The sample contains roughly 82,000 clones, roughly 86% of which appear only once. Deletions cut 5 bases from V and 0 bases from J, with 10 bases between. Germline V lookup: CDR1 MDHEN, CDR2 SYDVKM. This CDR3 has 14 residues. In regard to this clone: What it recognizes is unknown.

The V and J genes are TRBV28 and TRBJ1-2; D perhaps matches TRBD1 (5 bases). The TCR sequence derives from a human donor in good health. Sequencing was done on a sample of Tregs sorted from blood. The CDR3 coding sequence is TGTGCCAGCAGTCGACGGGGACCTAACTATGGCTACACCTTC. Translation: CASSRRGPNYGYTF.